This T cell receptor (beta chain) was captured in a study of identical twins. Every donor was a healthy Caucasian. Study-level findings and limits: Sequences that were out-of-frame, alpha and twin-shared displayed an excess of low generation probability. Abundant beta clonotypes from cord blood bore fewer insertions; memory repertoires lacked this pattern.

Concerning this clonotype itself: Its antigen is not known.

V dropped 0 bases and J dropped 4; count of bases not matched to a gene: 9. Germline CDR1 is DFQATT and CDR2 is SNEGSKA (reference sequence). CDR3 length equals 17 residues. cDNA carried unique molecular identifiers, and a universal primer site was added by template switching. TCRdb reanalysed the 5' RACE reads using MiXCR and keeps one entry per CDR3 protein. The table records some 1,600,000 distinct CDR3 sequences, around a third of them present only once. The sequencing input was cord blood. This TCR came from a newborn girl in good health. This chain links TRBV20-1 with TRBJ2-3; TRBD2 matches 11 bases. The CDR3 DNA reads TGCAGTGCTAGAGACCGACTAGCGGGGAGTCGCGCAGATACGCAGTATTTT. This gives the protein CSARDRLAGSRADTQYF.